What follows describes a single T cell receptor (beta chain). TCRdb itself ran the 5' RACE reads through MiXCR, one entry per CDR3 protein. In the table there are 400,000 or so distinct CDR3 sequences, 18% of which are singletons. This specimen belongs to a study of T cells after yellow fever vaccination. Trimming shortened V by 2 bases and J by 3 bases, and 10 bases separated the two germline ends. CDR3 length: 14 residues. Germline CDR1 is MNHNS and CDR2 is SASEGT. The V and J genes are TRBV6-1 and TRBJ1-1; maybe TRBD1 (6 bases). Sample: PBMCs, taken before the yellow fever booster vaccination. The source is a man in his late teens or twenties who received the YFV17D yellow fever vaccine. This CDR3 is CASSEQQGYTEAFF. CDR3 sequence (DNA): TGTGCCAGCAGTGAACAGCAGGGGTACACTGAAGCTTTCTTT.